This T cell receptor (beta chain) was obtained from a study of blood T cells in healthy people across ages. Study-wide points: Roughly linear age-related decline in beta diversity appeared, significant by age about 40. The unknown donor CMV status may have confounded expanded clonotype changes.

For the second PCR, which ran for roughly 7 to 11 cycles, a sample-barcoded 5' primer and a J-beta primer mix were used. TCRdb analysed the 5' RACE reads with MiXCR anew, one entry per CDR3 protein. The sample gives roughly 2 million distinct CDR3 sequences, 49% of which show up once; 2.1% is in the top ten. Collection of roughly 9.8 milliliters of peripheral blood was performed for each donor. Trimming stripped 5 bases from V and 8 bases from J, with 16 bases between. Germline V gene lookup returns CDR1 DFQATT and CDR2 SNEGSKA (reference sequence). CDR3 length: 13 amino acids. Notes on this clonotype: Its cognate antigen is unknown.

The sequencing input was blood. This rearrangement joins TRBV20-1 to TRBJ1-3; D unresolved. The receptor comes from a woman aged 35 to 49 in good health. The CDR3 coding sequence is TGCAGTGCTTATCTCAGGCGGAGGGACACCATATATTTT. Protein sequence: CSAYLRRRDTIYF.